This TCR beta chain was recovered during a study of control samples from healthy donors and cancer patients. The CDR3 runs 13 residues. CDR1 and CDR2 (germline): LNHNV, YYDKDF (reference sequence). Trimming pared 6 bases from V and 4 bases from J, leaving 11 bases between. Sequencing used immunoSEQ multiplex PCR; TCRdb keeps in-frame clones, though not all of them. The table shows around 83,000 clones, with 80% to 95% occurring only once. Sequencing input: PBMCs. The receptor's source is a woman aged 40 to 49 with lung cancer. This rearrangement joins TRBV15 to TRBJ2-3; D not resolved. The CDR3 nucleotides read TGTGCCACCAGTTGGAGACGCGCAGATACGCAGTATTTT. Protein: CATSWRRADTQYF.